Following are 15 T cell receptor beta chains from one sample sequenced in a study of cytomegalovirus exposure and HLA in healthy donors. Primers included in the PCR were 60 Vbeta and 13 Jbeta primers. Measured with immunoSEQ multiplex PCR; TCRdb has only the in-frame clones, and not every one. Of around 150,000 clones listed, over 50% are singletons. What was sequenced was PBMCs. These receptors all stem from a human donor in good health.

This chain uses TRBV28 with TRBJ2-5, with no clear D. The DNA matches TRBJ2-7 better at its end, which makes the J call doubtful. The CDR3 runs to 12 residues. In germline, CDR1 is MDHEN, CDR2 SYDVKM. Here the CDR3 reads CASSPRRNEQYF. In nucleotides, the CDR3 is TGTGCCAGCAGTCCGCGCAGGAACGAGCAGTACTTC.

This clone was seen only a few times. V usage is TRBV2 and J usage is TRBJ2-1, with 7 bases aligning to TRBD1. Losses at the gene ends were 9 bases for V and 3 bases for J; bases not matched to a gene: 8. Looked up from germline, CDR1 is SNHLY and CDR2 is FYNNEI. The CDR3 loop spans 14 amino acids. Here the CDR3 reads CASIRQGNYNEQFF. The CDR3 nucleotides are TGTGCCAGTATTAGACAGGGAAACTACAATGAGCAGTTCTTC.

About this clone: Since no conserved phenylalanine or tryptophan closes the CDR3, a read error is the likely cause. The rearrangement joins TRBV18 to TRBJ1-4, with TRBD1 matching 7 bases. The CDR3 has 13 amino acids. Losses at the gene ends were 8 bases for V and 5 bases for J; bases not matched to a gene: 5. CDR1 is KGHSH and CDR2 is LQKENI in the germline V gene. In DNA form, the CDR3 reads TGTGCCAGCCTGGGACAGCTAAATGAAAAACTGTTTGTT. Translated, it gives CASLGQLNEKLFV.

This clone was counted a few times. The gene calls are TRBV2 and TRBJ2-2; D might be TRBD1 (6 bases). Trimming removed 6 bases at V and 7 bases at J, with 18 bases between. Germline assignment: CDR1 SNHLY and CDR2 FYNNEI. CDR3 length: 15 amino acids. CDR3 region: CASSPRGSVSGELFF. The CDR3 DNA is TGTGCCAGCAGCCCTAGGGGGTCCGTGAGCGGGGAGCTGTTTTTT.

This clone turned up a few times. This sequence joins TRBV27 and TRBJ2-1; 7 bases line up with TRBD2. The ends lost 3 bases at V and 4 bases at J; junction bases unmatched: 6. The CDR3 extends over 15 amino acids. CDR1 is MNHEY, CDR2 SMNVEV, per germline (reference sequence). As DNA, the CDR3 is TGTGCCAGCAGTTTCGGACTAGGTCGGTACAATGAGCAGTTCTTC. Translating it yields CASSFGLGRYNEQFF.

The CDR3 is CATSIPGDGLTYEQYF. DNA of the CDR3: TGTGCCACCAGCATACCGGGGGACGGCTTAACCTACGAGCAGTACTTC. This chain links TRBV15 with TRBJ2-7; maybe TRBD2 (6 bases). Trimming took off 4 bases at V and 2 bases at J, with 18 bases between the two ends. This CDR3 has 16 amino acids. Germline loops: CDR1 LNHNV, CDR2 YYDKDF (reference sequence).

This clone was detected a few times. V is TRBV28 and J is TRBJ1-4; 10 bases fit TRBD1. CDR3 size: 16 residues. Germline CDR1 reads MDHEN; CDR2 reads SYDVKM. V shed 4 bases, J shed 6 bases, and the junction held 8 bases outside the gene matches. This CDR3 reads CASSSPLGTGDEKLFF. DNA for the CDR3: TGTGCCAGCAGTTCCCCCCTCGGGACAGGGGATGAAAAACTGTTTTTT.

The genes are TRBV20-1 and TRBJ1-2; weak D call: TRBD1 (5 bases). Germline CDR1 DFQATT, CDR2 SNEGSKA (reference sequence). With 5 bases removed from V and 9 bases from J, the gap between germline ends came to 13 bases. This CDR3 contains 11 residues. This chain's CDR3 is CSAAQGQSYTF. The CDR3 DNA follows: TGCAGTGCTGCCCAGGGTCAGAGCTACACCTTC.

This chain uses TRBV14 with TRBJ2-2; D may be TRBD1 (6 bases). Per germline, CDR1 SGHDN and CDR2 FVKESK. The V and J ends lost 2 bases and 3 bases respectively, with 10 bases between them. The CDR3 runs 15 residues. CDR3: CASSQPGTYTGELFF. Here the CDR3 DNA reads TGTGCCAGCAGCCAACCCGGGACATACACCGGGGAGCTGTTTTTT.

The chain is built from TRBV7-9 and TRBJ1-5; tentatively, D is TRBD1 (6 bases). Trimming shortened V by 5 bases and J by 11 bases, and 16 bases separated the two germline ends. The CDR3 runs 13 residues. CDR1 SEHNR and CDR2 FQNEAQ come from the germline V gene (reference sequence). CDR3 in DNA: TGTGCCAGCAGCGGGGGACACCAGTTGGCCCAGCATTTT. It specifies CASSGGHQLAQHF.

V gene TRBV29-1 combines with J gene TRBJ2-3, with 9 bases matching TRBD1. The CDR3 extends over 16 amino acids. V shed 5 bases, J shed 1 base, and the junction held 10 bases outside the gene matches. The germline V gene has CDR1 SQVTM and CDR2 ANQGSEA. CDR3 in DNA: TGCAGCGTTCCCCCCCGGGACAGGGTCGGCACAGATACGCAGTATTTT. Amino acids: CSVPPRDRVGTDTQYF.

The DNA of the CDR3 is TGTGCCAGCAGCACCTACAGGGACGGGGAGCTGTTTTTT. Protein product: CASSTYRDGELFF. V and J are TRBV7-8 and TRBJ2-2, with a weak D call TRBD1 (6 bases). V was shortened by 5 bases and J by 7 bases, with 11 bases between the two germline ends. The CDR3 is 13 amino acids. Per the germline V gene, CDR1 is SGHVS and CDR2 is FQNEAQ.

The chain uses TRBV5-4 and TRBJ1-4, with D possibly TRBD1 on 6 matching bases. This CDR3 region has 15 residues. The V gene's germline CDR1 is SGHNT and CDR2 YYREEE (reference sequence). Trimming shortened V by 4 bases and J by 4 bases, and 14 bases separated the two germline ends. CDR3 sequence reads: CASSANRVGNEKLFF. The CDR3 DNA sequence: TGTGCCAGCAGCGCCAACAGGGTTGGTAATGAAAAACTGTTTTTT.

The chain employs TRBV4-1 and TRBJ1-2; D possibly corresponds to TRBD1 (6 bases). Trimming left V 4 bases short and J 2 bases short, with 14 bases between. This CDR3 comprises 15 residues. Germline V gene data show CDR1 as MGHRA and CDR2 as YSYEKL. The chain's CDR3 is CASSPLQGFNYGYTF. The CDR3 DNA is TGCGCCAGCAGCCCACTACAGGGTTTCAACTATGGCTACACCTTC.

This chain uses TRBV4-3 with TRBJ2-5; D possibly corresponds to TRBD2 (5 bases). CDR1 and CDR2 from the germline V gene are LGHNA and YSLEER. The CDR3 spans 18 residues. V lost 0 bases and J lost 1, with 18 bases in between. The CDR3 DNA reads TGCGCCAGCAGCCAAGATCGGGGTAGCGCGACTTTCCAAGAGACCCAGTACTTC. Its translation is CASSQDRGSATFQETQYF.